The clone carrying this T cell receptor (beta chain) has more than one count but fewer than ten. Germline V CDR1 and CDR2: SGHAT, FQDESV (reference sequence). V was cut by 2 bases and J by 2 bases, with 9 bases left in between. The CDR3 runs to 14 residues. Using a J-beta primer mix together with a sample-barcoded 5' primer, a second PCR was run for about 6 to 11 cycles. TCRdb redid the calling of the 5' RACE reads with MiXCR, one entry per CDR3 protein. The sample has about 1 million distinct CDR3 sequences, more than 40% seen once. The entry originates in a study of blood T cells in healthy people across ages.

The rearrangement joins TRBV11-1 to TRBJ1-1; D not certain. The sample taken for sequencing was blood. The clonotype comes from a woman aged 60 to 75 in good health. CDR3 DNA: TGTGCCAGCAGCTTACTGGGGTCCAACACTGAAGCTTTCTTT. Translated: CASSLLGSNTEAFF.